Shown below are 4 T cell receptor beta chains from a single sample sequenced in a study of cytomegalovirus exposure and HLA in healthy donors. Sequenced by immunoSEQ multiplex PCR; TCRdb stores in-frame clones only, minus some. The sample comprises about 280,000 clones, approximately 86% of which are singletons, and 0.9% to 1.1% rests with the top ten. The sample taken for sequencing was PBMCs. The receptor source for this set is a woman aged 18-29 years in good health and CMV-seronegative.

The chain links TRBV6-1 to TRBJ1-2; D is possibly TRBD1 (6 bases). Germline lookup yields CDR1 MNHNS and CDR2 SASEGT. V was cut by 5 bases and J by 4 bases, with 14 bases left in between. The CDR3 sequence is 14 residues long. The CDR3 is CASSPRQDSYGYTF. CDR3 sequence (DNA): TGTGCCAGCAGTCCTAGACAGGACTCCTATGGCTACACCTTC.

This chain uses TRBV27 with TRBJ1-2; TRBD1 matches at 7 bases. This CDR3 region has 13 residues. V lost 5 bases, J lost 4 bases, and 4 bases stayed unmatched. The germline V gene encodes CDR1 MNHEY and CDR2 SMNVEV (reference sequence). DNA of the CDR3: TGTGCCAGCAGTACCTCAGGGGGCTATGGCTACACCTTC. Translated, it gives CASSTSGGYGYTF.

V is TRBV6-5 and J is TRBJ1-5; D is unclear. The CDR3 runs 15 residues. CDR1 and CDR2 (germline): MNHEY, SVGAGI. The V end lost 4 bases, the J end lost 2 bases, and 12 bases lay between the germline ends. CDR3 coding DNA: TGTGCCAGCAGTTCGGGGATAAGAGGCAATCAGCCCCAGCATTTT. It codes for CASSSGIRGNQPQHF.

This chain connects TRBV6-5 to TRBJ2-7; perhaps TRBD1 as D (6 bases). This CDR3 contains 13 residues. Trimming took off 8 bases at V and 2 bases at J, with 13 bases between the two ends. In germline, CDR1 is MNHEY, CDR2 SVGAGI. The CDR3, as DNA: TGTGCCAGCCACCGGGACACTCCCTACGAGCAGTACTTC. It codes for CASHRDTPYEQYF.